These T cell receptor beta chains were read from a single sample in a study of T cell repertoires in cytomegalovirus infection. TCRdb ran MiXCR on the reads and lists one entry per CDR3 protein. Of about 260,000 distinct CDR3 sequences in the sample, roughly 13% are singletons; the top ten hold around 8.1%. Sequencing used PBMCs. These receptors all stem from a human donor in good health (CMV status not recorded). Some clones in this sample may be carry-over from other donors' samples. Each CDR3 is given with its conserved first and last residue. The D gene is left open where the match is weak. Only part of the rows carry a size: once, few, many, or a class if the clone is expanded.

v_gene: TRBV19; d_gene: -; abundance: few; j_gene: TRBJ1-1; CDR3aa: CASSKGGTEAFF; CDR3nt: TGTGCCAGTAGTAAGGGTGGCACTGAAGCTTTCTTT
v_gene: TRBV6-2/TRBV6-3; d_gene: -; abundance: -; j_gene: TRBJ1-5; CDR3aa: CASSYQGIPQHF; CDR3nt: TGTGCCAGCAGTTACCAAGGGATCCCCCAGCATTTT
v_gene: TRBV2; d_gene: -; abundance: many; j_gene: TRBJ2-1; CDR3aa: CASRGGPAGYEQFF; CDR3nt: TGTGCCAGCAGGGGCGGACCCGCGGGGTATGAGCAGTTCTTC
v_gene: TRBV25-1; d_gene: -; abundance: few; j_gene: TRBJ1-1; CDR3aa: CASSEFKETKAFF; CDR3nt: TGTGCCAGCAGTGAATTCAAGGAGACGAAGGCTTTCTTT
v_gene: TRBV18; d_gene: TRBD2; abundance: -; j_gene: TRBJ2-1; CDR3aa: CASSPTSGTGNAQFF; CDR3nt: TGTGCCAGCTCCCCGACTAGCGGGACAGGGAATGCGCAGTTCTTC
v_gene: TRBV10-3; d_gene: TRBD2; abundance: few; j_gene: TRBJ2-3; CDR3aa: CASTAGVGYTDTQYF; CDR3nt: TGTGCCTCGACAGCGGGGGTGGGCTACACAGATACGCAGTATTTT
v_gene: TRBV12-3/TRBV12-4; d_gene: -; abundance: many; j_gene: TRBJ2-5; CDR3aa: CASSPQAGGETQYF; CDR3nt: TGTGCCAGCAGCCCTCAAGCGGGTGGAGAGACCCAGTACTTC
v_gene: TRBV5-6; d_gene: -; abundance: -; j_gene: TRBJ2-2; CDR3aa: CASSLCGNTGELFF; CDR3nt: TGTGCCAGCAGCTTGTGCGGTAACACCGGGGAGCTGTTTTTT
v_gene: TRBV3-1; d_gene: -; abundance: -; j_gene: TRBJ2-1; CDR3aa: CASSQKVVGDEQFF; CDR3nt: TGTGCCAGCAGCCAAAAGGTAGTGGGAGATGAGCAGTTCTTC
v_gene: TRBV29-1; d_gene: -; abundance: many; j_gene: TRBJ2-2; CDR3aa: CSALPRVGRTGELFF; CDR3nt: TGCAGCGCCCTACCGCGGGTAGGGAGGACCGGGGAGCTGTTTTTT
v_gene: TRBV18; d_gene: -; abundance: -; j_gene: TRBJ2-6; CDR3aa: CASSLGLPGSGANVLTF; CDR3nt: TGTGCCAGCTCTCTAGGGCTACCGGGGTCTGGGGCCAACGTCCTGACTTTC
v_gene: TRBV15; d_gene: -; abundance: -; j_gene: TRBJ1-5; CDR3aa: CATSLYSNQPQHF; CDR3nt: TGTGCCACCAGCCTATATAGCAATCAGCCCCAGCATTTT
v_gene: TRBV7-2; d_gene: TRBD1; abundance: many; j_gene: TRBJ2-5; CDR3aa: CASSLLLGTGTLGLETQYF; CDR3nt: TGTGCCAGCAGCTTACTTTTAGGGACAGGAACGCTCGGGCTGGAGACCCAGTACTTC
v_gene: TRBV5-1; d_gene: -; abundance: -; j_gene: TRBJ2-7; CDR3aa: CASSSGTYEQYF; CDR3nt: TGCGCCAGCAGCTCAGGAACCTACGAGCAGTACTTC
v_gene: TRBV20-1; d_gene: TRBD1; abundance: -; j_gene: TRBJ1-4; CDR3aa: CSAPDRATNEKLFF; CDR3nt: TGCAGTGCGCCGGACAGGGCGACTAATGAAAAACTGTTTTTT
v_gene: TRBV14; d_gene: -; abundance: -; j_gene: TRBJ1-6; CDR3aa: CASSPQGLQFSPLHF; CDR3nt: TGTGCCAGCAGCCCGCAGGGTCTTCAATTTTCACCCCTCCACTTT
v_gene: TRBV7-6; d_gene: TRBD1; abundance: -; j_gene: TRBJ2-7; CDR3aa: CASSYRQGIYEQYF; CDR3nt: TGTGCCAGCAGCTACCGACAGGGGATCTACGAGCAGTACTTC
v_gene: TRBV12-3/TRBV12-4; d_gene: -; abundance: many; j_gene: TRBJ2-1; CDR3aa: CASSFVQRNEQFF; CDR3nt: TGTGCCAGCAGTTTTGTTCAACGGAATGAGCAGTTCTTC
v_gene: TRBV6-5; d_gene: -; abundance: few; j_gene: TRBJ2-5; CDR3aa: CASSEGGWGGAWETQYF; CDR3nt: TGTGCCAGCAGTGAGGGGGGATGGGGGGGAGCTTGGGAGACCCAGTACTTC